This paragraph reports one T cell receptor beta chain. Its specificity is not known. The PCR made use of 60 Vbeta and 13 Jbeta primers. The data were produced by immunoSEQ multiplex PCR, yet TCRdb's version contains in-frame clones alone and is incomplete. The profile shows around 74,000 clones, approximately 80% of them singletons. The source of the sample is a study of cytomegalovirus exposure and HLA in healthy donors. Study outcomes and limitations: In a later analysis, HLA-associated beta chains showed higher expansion and lower generation probabilities than comparable chains. In a later analysis, donors in an Asian-associated ancestry cluster reportedly had fewer N-insertions in productive TCRs than the cohort mean. Links to common viral pathogens appeared, in a later analysis, for several of the most significant clusters. Within an earlier analysis, most TCR beta V segments proved productive either about 90% or about 30% of the time.

Trimming stripped 4 bases from V and 0 bases from J, with 12 bases between. Per the germline V gene, CDR1 is SEHNR and CDR2 is FQNEAQ (reference sequence). The CDR3 totals 15 residues. The chain uses TRBV7-9 and TRBJ1-2, with TRBD1 as a possible D gene (5 bases). The specimen was PBMCs. The receptor was isolated from a man aged 40-49 years in good health and CMV-seronegative. CDR3 sequence: CASSSIRETNYGYTF. The CDR3 DNA is TGTGCCAGCAGCTCAATCAGGGAAACTAACTATGGCTACACCTTC.